Listed below are T cell receptor beta chains from one sample, sequenced in a study of shared clonotypes between healthy human individuals. Measured with immunoSEQ multiplex PCR; TCRdb has only the in-frame clones, and not every one. Among about 1 million clones listed, around 76% were seen once. The specimen was memory CD4+ T cells sorted from blood. All receptors come from a man between 18 and 29 years old in good health. Each CDR3 is given with its conserved first and last residue. A D gene is named only where the DNA matches it firmly. Clone size is given for some rows only: seen once, a few or many times, or a class if the clone is expanded.

CDR3 DNA | CDR3 protein | J gene | V gene | D gene | clone size
TGCAGCGTTGCTCCGGGACAGGGACCCTACGAGCAGTACTTC | CSVAPGQGPYEQYF | TRBJ2-7 | TRBV29-1 | TRBD1 | once
TGTGCCAGAAGCTTTCCTCACAGGGGCTACGAGCAGTACTTC | CARSFPHRGYEQYF | TRBJ2-7 | TRBV5-3 | TRBD1 | -
TGTGCCACCAGCAGAGATAAAAGAGCCGGAGAAAAACTGTTTTTT | CATSRDKRAGEKLFF | TRBJ1-4 | TRBV15 | - | -
TGTGCCAGCAGTTTAGGTAACAATCAGCCCCAGCATTTT | CASSLGNNQPQHF | TRBJ1-5 | TRBV28 | - | -
TGCGCCAGCAGTGAAACGGGGTTCACCGGGGAGCTGTTTTTT | CASSETGFTGELFF | TRBJ2-2 | TRBV10-2 | - | -
TGTGCCAGCCGGACTAGCGGGAGTGGGGAGACCCAGTACTTC | CASRTSGSGETQYF | TRBJ2-5 | TRBV11-2 | TRBD2 | -
TGTGCCAGCACCCGAACTAGCTACGAGCAGTACTTC | CASTRTSYEQYF | TRBJ2-7 | TRBV7-9 | - | -
TGTGCCAGCAGTCGACAGGGGATGAGCAATCAGCCCCAGCATTTT | CASSRQGMSNQPQHF | TRBJ1-5 | TRBV7-9 | TRBD1 | -
TGTGCCAGCAGTGAGGTGGGGGGCCTCGGTCAGCCCCAGCATTTT | CASSEVGGLGQPQHF | TRBJ1-5 | TRBV2 | - | -
TGCGCCAGCAGTGAAGCGGGCGGCTCCTACAATGAGCAGTTCTTC | CASSEAGGSYNEQFF | TRBJ2-1 | TRBV10-1 | - | -
TGCGCCAGCAGCTTGTTGGCTGGGGCAACTAATAATTCACCCCTCCACTTT | CASSLLAGATNNSPLHF | TRBJ1-6 | TRBV5-1 | - | -